This T cell receptor (beta chain) originates from a study of tumor-infiltrating lymphocytes in primary liver carcinoma. Across the whole study: The patient group consisted of men and women aged 30 to 69 years. About 3.65 to 7.13 million productive TCRbeta reads were obtained from the samples, with similar numbers across tissue types.

The blood RNA (from unsorted whole blood) was obtained, and germline DNA was also extracted. Those patients suffered from chronic HBV infection and were treatment-naive. cDNA specific to TCR beta was made from about 550 ng of total RNA, with a constant-region primer employed for priming. Library construction for TCR beta comprised three nested multiplex PCR rounds performed with slightly modified ARM-PCR. Both of the initial two PCR rounds ran for about 11 cycles and employed TRBV1-TRBV30 forward primers alongside a C-beta reverse primer. TCRdb reanalysed the multiplex PCR reads using MiXCR and keeps one entry per CDR3 protein. The sample carries 330,000 or so distinct CDR3 sequences, 65% recorded once. This CDR3 comprises 13 residues. Per germline, CDR1 SGHAT and CDR2 FQNNGV. Of note for this clonotype: An end of the junction differs from the germline gene, which may be a read error.

Specimen: peripheral blood. The V call is TRBV11-2, the J call TRBJ2-1; 8 positions agree with TRBD1. The clonotype comes from a man in his forties with primary liver carcinoma and hepatitis B virus infection. Written as DNA, the CDR3 is TGTGCCAGCACCTTGGGACAGGTCGAGACCCAGCACTTC. This sequence encodes CASTLGQVETQHF.